Listed below are T cell receptor beta chains from one sample, sequenced in a study of T cells in Graves' hyperthyroidism and ophthalmopathy. A single record per CDR3 protein comes from TCRdb applying MiXCR to the multiplex PCR reads. This table has about 640,000 distinct CDR3 sequences, roughly 20% appearing once. Specimen: blood. The receptors shown here come from a man aged 30 to 45 with Graves' ophthalmopathy. Both conserved end residues are part of each CDR3. A D gene is named only where the DNA matches it firmly. Rows may omit the clone size; those that give it use once, few, many or a size class.

TRBJ1-1	.	TRBV18	.	TGTGCCAGCTCACCTACACGGGGGGCGAACACTGAAGCTTTCTTT	CASSPTRGANTEAFF
TRBJ2-5	many	TRBV11-2	.	TGTGCCAGCAGCTTAAGGCCAGAGACCCAGTACTTC	CASSLRPETQYF
TRBJ2-5	few	TRBV6-2/TRBV6-3	.	TGTGCCAGCAGTTACTTTCGGGAGCAGGTCCAAGAGACCCAGTACTTC	CASSYFREQVQETQYF
TRBJ1-2	many	TRBV28	TRBD1	TGTGCCAGCAGTTCTGGGACAGCCAACTATGGCTACACCTTC	CASSSGTANYGYTF
TRBJ2-3	.	TRBV20-1	.	TGCAGTGCAGAGGGGGGGGCGTTCACAGATACGCAGTATTTT	CSAEGGAFTDTQYF
TRBJ2-1	.	TRBV27	.	TGTGCCAGCAGTCCACGGTCCAATGAGCAGTTCTTC	CASSPRSNEQFF
TRBJ1-1	many	TRBV6-6	.	TGTGCCAGCAGTTACTCAAGCCCTAAGATGAACACTGAAGCTTTCTTT	CASSYSSPKMNTEAFF
TRBJ1-4	few	TRBV12-3/TRBV12-4	TRBD1	TGTGCCAGCAGCCCAGGGGGATCTAATGAAAAACTGTTTTTT	CASSPGGSNEKLFF
TRBJ2-1	.	TRBV6-1	.	TGTGCCAGCACCTCGCTAGGGGGAGCCTACAATGAGCAGTTCTTC	CASTSLGGAYNEQFF
TRBJ2-7	.	TRBV29-1	.	TGCAGCGCTAGCGGGACAGGCTACGAGCAGTACTTC	CSASGTGYEQYF
TRBJ2-2	.	TRBV7-2	.	TGTGCCAGCAGCTTATTCGGGGGCCACCAGACCGGGGAGCTGTTTTTT	CASSLFGGHQTGELFF
TRBJ1-5	few	TRBV28	.	TGTGCCACTTCTCCCGAGGGCAATCAGCCCCAGCATTTT	CATSPEGNQPQHF
TRBJ2-4	.	TRBV19	.	TGTGCCAGTAGTCAACGGGGGGCCCCTCTAGCCAAAAACATTCAGTACTTC	CASSQRGAPLAKNIQYF
TRBJ2-3	few	TRBV19	.	TGTGCCAGTAGGCTGTCCTCGACTAGCACAGATACGCAGTATTTT	CASRLSSTSTDTQYF
TRBJ2-3	.	TRBV24-1	TRBD1	TGTGCCACCAGTGATCCAGGGGGCTCCAGCACAGATACGCAGTATTTT	CATSDPGGSSTDTQYF
TRBJ2-1	many	TRBV20-1	TRBD2	TGCAGTGCTAAGACACTAGCGCACTCCTACAATGAGCAGTTCTTC	CSAKTLAHSYNEQFF
TRBJ2-2	many	TRBV3-1	.	TGTGCCAGCAGCACCACCAGCACCGGGGAGCTGTTTTTT	CASSTTSTGELFF
TRBJ2-7	.	TRBV25-1	.	.	CASTNQTSMYLCASQGSYEQYF
TRBJ2-1	.	TRBV27	.	TGTGCCAGCAGTTACTCAACTATGAATGAGCAGTTCTTC	CASSYSTMNEQFF
TRBJ2-1	many	TRBV11-2	.	TGTGCCAGCAGCTTAGCGCAGGGCCCCTACAATGAGCAGTTCTTC	CASSLAQGPYNEQFF
TRBJ1-1	many	TRBV27	TRBD1	TGTGCCAGCAGTACGCAATCCAGGGGGTTTGGCACTGAAGCTTTCTTT	CASSTQSRGFGTEAFF
TRBJ2-1	.	TRBV5-1	TRBD1	TGCGCCAGCAGCTGGCCGTGGACAGGGGCCGGGTTCAAGTGGTCTGAGCAGTTCTTC	CASSWPWTGAGFKWSEQFF
TRBJ1-5	.	TRBV28	.	TGTGCCAGCAGTCCCTTATATCAGCCCCAGCATTTT	CASSPLYQPQHF
TRBJ2-7	few	TRBV4-2	TRBD2	TGTGCCAGCAGCCAAGGTCCTAGCGGGCTAAGCTCCTACGAGCAGTACTTC	CASSQGPSGLSSYEQYF
TRBJ2-1	many	TRBV11-3	.	TGTGCCAGCAGCGGGGGGGCCAATGAGCAGTTCTTC	CASSGGANEQFF
TRBJ2-7	few	TRBV28	.	TGTGCCAGCACCGGGGCGGGAACCTACGAGCAGTACTTC	CASTGAGTYEQYF
TRBJ2-1	.	TRBV18	TRBD2	TGTGCCAGCTCACCTGGGGTGACTAGCGGGAGGCTCTTGCGTAATGAGCAGTTCTTC	CASSPGVTSGRLLRNEQFF
TRBJ2-1	.	TRBV20-1	TRBD2	TGCAGTGCTAGTAGCTCTAGCGGGTACGGTGAGCAGTTCTTC	CSASSSSGYGEQFF
TRBJ1-6	many	TRBV20-1	.	TGCAGTGCTGGGATCGGCGGGAACTCCTATAATTCACCCCTCCACTTT	CSAGIGGNSYNSPLHF
TRBJ1-1	.	TRBV7-2	TRBD1	TGTGCCAGCAGCGACAGGGTTGAGGGGAACACTGAAGCTTTCTTT	CASSDRVEGNTEAFF